The text below deals with one TCR beta chain. Its antigen remains unidentified. These data originate in a study of OX40 agonist ivuxolimab in advanced cancers. The overall study: In this trial design, patients received ivuxolimab intravenously at 0.01 to 10 mg/kg every 2 weeks. Three patients showed partial responses: one hepatocellular carcinoma and two cutaneous melanoma cases. Whole-study findings and limits: CD4+ and CD8+ blood T cells expanded clonally by week 6 at 0.1 to 3.0 mg/kg.

Produced via immunoSEQ multiplex PCR; TCRdb's table is partial and in-frame only. Counted here are roughly 76,000 clones, 75% to 90% occurring once; the ten biggest clones make up approximately 5%. Germline assignment: CDR1 ENHRY and CDR2 SYGVKD. The CDR3 is 15 residues long. V gave up 0 bases and J gave up 4 bases, with 12 bases separating them. The chain is built from TRBV10-3 and TRBJ1-2; D unresolved. The TCR comes from an adult with an advanced solid tumor such as melanoma, head and neck, liver or kidney cancer. The material sequenced was CD4+ or CD8+ T cells sorted from blood, taken in a trial of the OX40 agonist ivuxolimab. The CDR3 DNA is TGTGCCATCAGTGAGTCTTCGGAGACTCTCTATGGCTACACCTTC. It is translated as CAISESSETLYGYTF.